The next 16 T cell receptor beta chains were all read from a single sample in a study of spatial heterogeneity in lung cancer. Study conclusions and caveats: Mutation tallies in tumors tracked expanded intratumoral alpha and beta TCR counts.

Their antigens remain unidentified. Noted time point: sample taken at primary tumor resection. In TCRdb, the 5' RACE reads were re-called with MiXCR into one record per CDR3 protein. The sample has 15,000 to 20,000 distinct CDR3 sequences, around 6.5% seen once. The sequenced sample was lung tumor tissue, obtained at surgery. The receptors originated from a female donor with early-stage non-small cell lung cancer.

This clonotype has a count of ten or more. This chain joins TRBV12-3 or TRBV12-4 and TRBJ2-3, with no clear D. There are 11 residues in the CDR3. Trimming shortened V by 8 bases and J by 10 bases, and 13 bases separated the two germline ends. The CDR3 DNA reads TGTGCCAGCCTAGAACAGAGATCGCAGTATTTT. Its protein is CASLEQRSQYF.

This clonotype turned up a few times. The chain recombines TRBV9 with TRBJ2-1, with 9 bases lining up with TRBD2. CDR3 size: 17 residues. Germline V gene lookup returns CDR1 SGDLS and CDR2 YYNGEE. V trimming: 2 bases; J trimming: 0 bases; junction bases outside the gene matches: 6. CDR3 loop: CASSVSAGGSSYNEQFF. DNA for the CDR3: TGTGCCAGCAGCGTTTCAGCGGGGGGCTCCTCCTACAATGAGCAGTTCTTC.

This clonotype was found a few times. The chain uses TRBV6-6 and TRBJ2-5, with D perhaps matching TRBD2 (5 bases). Germline V gene sequence: CDR1 MNHNY, CDR2 SVGAGI (reference sequence). The length of the CDR3 is 15 residues. With 6 bases removed from V and 5 bases from J, the gap between germline ends came to 19 bases. The CDR3 DNA reads as TGTGCCAGCAGGCCGGGGATAGCGAATTGGGAGACCCAGTACTTC. Translated, it gives CASRPGIANWETQYF.

This clonotype was seen a few times. This chain uses TRBV7-9 with TRBJ1-2; 8 nucleotides agree with TRBD1. Per the germline V gene, CDR1 is SEHNR and CDR2 is FQNEAQ (reference sequence). V lost 0 bases and J lost 8; bases outside the gene matches: 8. The length of the CDR3 is 15 residues. The CDR3 is CASSLALQGAEGYTF. In DNA, the CDR3 is TGTGCCAGCAGCTTAGCTCTTCAGGGGGCGGAAGGCTACACCTTC.

V gene TRBV12-3 or TRBV12-4 combines with J gene TRBJ2-3; 11 bases match TRBD2. V was pared by 8 bases and J by 4 bases, with 8 bases of the junction left unmatched. This CDR3 region has 15 residues. CDR3 sequence: CASALAGGRADTQYF. The CDR3 DNA sequence: TGTGCCAGCGCCTTAGCGGGGGGGCGTGCAGATACGCAGTATTTT.

This clonotype was seen many times. The chain has TRBV27 and TRBJ1-1; maybe TRBD1 (5 bases). The CDR3 sequence is 15 residues long. Trimming pared 1 base from V and 2 bases from J, leaving 11 bases between. Germline V gene sequence: CDR1 MNHEY, CDR2 SMNVEV (reference sequence). Here the CDR3 DNA reads TGTGCCAGCAGTTTATTTTGGGACTCCAACACTGAAGCTTTCTTT. Protein product: CASSLFWDSNTEAFF.

This clonotype was seen a handful of times. This chain uses TRBV11-2 with TRBJ1-1; unclear D gene. The germline V gene has CDR1 SGHAT and CDR2 FQNNGV. The CDR3 sequence is 13 residues long. Trimming stripped 3 bases from V and 1 base from J, with 6 bases between. The CDR3: CASSFSPNTEAFF. The CDR3 DNA is TGTGCCAGCAGCTTCAGTCCGAACACTGAAGCTTTCTTT. Full variable domain (rest looked up from reference TRBV11-2 and TRBJ1-1): EAGVAQSPRYKIIEKRQSVAFWCNPISGHATLYWYQQILGQGPKLLIQFQNNGVVDDSQLPKDRFSAERLKGVDSTLKIQPAKLEDSAVYLCASSFSPNTEAFFGQGTRLTVV.

This clonotype has only a few counts. This sequence joins TRBV7-2 and TRBJ2-1, with TRBD1 matching 7 bases. V trimming: 5 bases; J trimming: 7 bases; junction bases outside the gene matches: 11. CDR1 is SGHTA, CDR2 FQGNSA, per germline. The CDR3 contains 15 residues. The CDR3 DNA follows: TGTGCCAGCAGCCGAAAAGGGGCCAGGGGGAATGAGCAGTTCTTC. Its translation is CASSRKGARGNEQFF. The variable domain in full, with the rest retrieved from reference TRBV7-2 and TRBJ2-1, is GAGVSQSPSNKVTEKGKDVELRCDPISGHTALYWYRQSLGQGLEFLIYFQGNSAPDKSGLPSDRFSAERTGGSVSTLTIQRTQQEDSAVYLCASSRKGARGNEQFFGPGTRLTVL.

This clonotype has ten or more counts. The V call is TRBV7-3, the J call TRBJ2-5; D gene ambiguous. The CDR3 covers 13 residues. Germline V gene data show CDR1 as SGHTA and CDR2 as FQGTGA. The V gene lost 5 bases and the J gene lost 5 bases, with 12 bases spanning the gap. CDR3 sequence reads: CASSRDPLETQYF. The CDR3 DNA follows: TGTGCCAGCAGCCGAGATCCTTTGGAGACCCAGTACTTC.

This clonotype was seen at least ten times. The chain has TRBV15 and TRBJ1-3; a possible D gene is TRBD1 (5 bases). The CDR3 sequence is 17 residues long. Germline loops: CDR1 LNHNV, CDR2 YYDKDF (reference sequence). The V and J ends lost 2 bases and 4 bases respectively, with 18 bases between them. CDR3 DNA sequence: TGTGCCACCAGCAGACCGCGCCTTGGACAAGGGGGAAACACCATATATTTT. Amino acid sequence: CATSRPRLGQGGNTIYF.

This clonotype was counted many times. The rearrangement uses TRBV21-1 and TRBJ1-5. TRBV21-1 corresponds to a pseudogene. CDR3 size: 17 residues. CDR3 sequence: CASSKWGREGSNQPQHF. In DNA form, the CDR3 reads TGTGCCAGCAGCAAATGGGGTAGGGAGGGGAGCAATCAGCCCCAGCATTTT.

This clonotype was counted ten times or more. The CDR3 DNA follows: TGTGCCAGCAGCGGGGGCCTCGAGCAGTACTTC. The encoded protein is CASSGGLEQYF. The chain links TRBV7-9 to TRBJ2-7, with D possibly TRBD1 on 6 matching bases. Trimming removed 5 bases from V and 6 bases from J, with 8 bases in between. CDR1 is SEHNR and CDR2 is FQNEAQ in the germline V gene (reference sequence). This CDR3 has 11 amino acids.

Here the CDR3 reads CASSRTSGGATQYF. The CDR3 DNA reads as TGTGCCAGCAGCCGAACTAGCGGGGGTGCTACGCAGTATTTT. The chain joins TRBV11-3 to TRBJ2-3; 11 bases are a match to TRBD2. Trimming took 5 bases from V and 8 from J; bases not matched to a gene: 6. This CDR3 is 14 amino acids long. Germline V gene sequence: CDR1 SGHNT, CDR2 YENEEA.

The chain couples TRBV12-3 or TRBV12-4 to TRBJ2-4, with a tentative D call TRBD2 (6 bases). Trimming left V 3 bases short and J 0 bases short, with 12 bases between. The CDR3 covers 16 residues. The CDR3 bases are TGTGCCAGCAGTTTTCGAGCGGGCCTAGCCAAAAACATTCAGTACTTC. It translates to CASSFRAGLAKNIQYF.

This chain uses TRBV10-2 with TRBJ2-5; D gene unclear. The germline V gene has CDR1 WSHSY and CDR2 SAAADI. This CDR3 contains 11 residues. Trimming took off 4 bases at V and 5 bases at J, with 5 bases between the two ends. The CDR3: CASSGSETQYF. The CDR3 coding sequence is TGCGCCAGCAGTGGATCGGAGACCCAGTACTTC.

The chain employs TRBV29-1 and TRBJ2-1; 8 bases map to TRBD1. CDR3 length: 11 residues. Germline V gene lookup returns CDR1 SQVTM and CDR2 ANQGSEA. The V segment lost 8 bases and the J segment 8 bases; nucleotides outside the gene matches: 5. In nucleotides, the CDR3 is TGCAGCCTCGGACAGGGCGATGAGCAGTTCTTC. Translating gives CSLGQGDEQFF.